These T cell receptor beta chains were read from a single sample in a study of blood T cell repertoires in COVID-19. TCRdb's copy holds only in-frame clones and misses some; the assay was immunoSEQ multiplex PCR. The sample records 55,000 to 75,000 clones, about 81% being singletons. The sequencing input was peripheral blood. The receptors stem from a human donor in a cohort sampled during active COVID-19. The conserved cysteine and the conserved F or W are not part of the CDR3 here.

TRBV11-3	TRBJ1-1	ASSPSEDTEAF
TRBV3-1/TRBV3-2	TRBJ2-2	ASSQDPARGGELF
TRBV5-5	TRBJ1-1	ASSFQGGSTEAF
TRBV9	TRBJ2-2	ASSVEGQGTNTGELF
TRBV18	TRBJ2-7	ASSPLPGTGWGYEQY
TRBV21-1	TRBJ1-6	ASSGRDRGRLNSPLH
TRBV30	TRBJ2-1	AWSVGQGAENEQF
TRBV5-1	TRBJ2-5	ASSFSSGQETQY
TRBV20-1	TRBJ2-5	SASRGKETQY
TRBV5-1	TRBJ2-3	ASSFLGTQY
TRBV27	TRBJ1-2	ASSFLGQGASYYGYT
TRBV27	TRBJ2-3	ASKSLAGVGDTQY
TRBV4-2	TRBJ1-6	ASSPLGGGYSPLH
TRBV6-5	TRBJ1-2	ASSRRGSNYGYT
TRBV5-5	TRBJ2-2	ASSLGGSFTGELF
TRBV11-2	TRBJ2-1	ASSEASYNEQF
TRBV28	TRBJ2-1	ASSLYRTYNEQF
TRBV18	TRBJ1-4	ASSRDSNEKLF
TRBV7-6	TRBJ2-2	ASSLGAGSAAGELF
TRBV4-1	TRBJ2-3	ASSHASTGGTDTQY
TRBV4-2	TRBJ2-3	ASSQDFASAGTDTQY
TRBV12-3/TRBV12-4	TRBJ2-7	ASSITGDEQY
TRBV5-8	TRBJ1-5	ASSRGFSGQAGNQPQH
TRBV30	TRBJ2-2	AWSVWELAFHGELF
TRBV29-1	TRBJ2-5	SVEDRYQETQY
TRBV19	TRBJ2-7	ASRLSGTASLEQY
TRBV3-1/TRBV3-2	TRBJ1-3	ASSQLRTGRITIY
TRBV6-6	TRBJ2-2	ASSLVWSGNTGELF
TRBV27	TRBJ2-1	ASSLGTRGRGNEQF
TRBV2	TRBJ1-5	ASRASGDQPQH
TRBV6-5	TRBJ2-2	ASSSGPQTGELF
TRBV30	TRBJ1-1	ARRRGAEAF
TRBV2	TRBJ2-1	ATATGGPYNEQF
TRBV27	TRBJ2-3	ASSLTGGPLDTQY
TRBV18	TRBJ1-1	ASSSPTGEAF
TRBV18	TRBJ2-4	ASSPPNPSAIQY
TRBV5-1	TRBJ2-7	ASSYSTGFNEQY
TRBV4-1	TRBJ2-5	ASSSRDSQETQY
TRBV20-1	TRBJ1-2	SAWSEGYT
TRBV27	TRBJ2-7	ASSLNLPASGTYEQY
TRBV7-2	TRBJ1-3	ASSQGYGNTIY
TRBV7-9	TRBJ2-1	ASSLEQGAGNEQF
TRBV12-2	TRBJ1-5	ASRFRVGQPQH
TRBV9	TRBJ2-3	ASSPGGGTHTDTQY